A selection of T cell receptor beta chains follows, all from one sample in a study of lymphopenia after photon versus proton radiotherapy. Sequenced by immunoSEQ multiplex PCR; TCRdb stores in-frame clones only, minus some. The data show 50,000 to 75,000 clones, approximately 84% seen once. The sample in question was peripheral blood, obtained from a patient treated with photon-based radiotherapy. These receptor sequences come from a man aged 35 to 55 with gastric cancer. Each CDR3 is given with its conserved first and last residue. A D gene is named only where the DNA matches it firmly. A clone size is listed for some rows: how often the clone was seen (once, few, many), or a class if it is expanded.

length: 12
V: TRBV11-2
D: -
size: -
J: TRBJ1-2
DNA: TGTGCCAGCAGCCCGATAGGATATGGCTACACCTTC
CDR3: CASSPIGYGYTF

length: 14
V: TRBV7-2
D: -
size: once
J: TRBJ1-5
DNA: TGTGCCAGCAGCTTAAGTCGGGGCCTTCAGCCCCAGCATTTT
CDR3: CASSLSRGLQPQHF

length: 14
V: TRBV5-1
D: TRBD1
size: once
J: TRBJ2-3
DNA: TGCGCCAGCAGCCCTGGACAGGGAACAGATACGCAGTATTTT
CDR3: CASSPGQGTDTQYF

length: 10
V: TRBV10-1
D: -
size: -
J: TRBJ2-5
DNA: TGCGCCAGCAGTGGGGAGACCCAGTACTTC
CDR3: CASSGETQYF

length: 16
V: TRBV9
D: TRBD2
size: once
J: TRBJ2-1
DNA: TGTGCCAGCAGCGTAGGGCTAGCGGGTTTACTCAATGAGCAGTTCTTC
CDR3: CASSVGLAGLLNEQFF

length: 13
V: TRBV5-3
D: TRBD2
size: -
J: TRBJ2-5
DNA: TGTGCCACGACTAGCGGTGCTCAAGAGACCCAGTACTTC
CDR3: CATTSGAQETQYF

length: 15
V: TRBV6-1
D: -
size: -
J: TRBJ1-1
DNA: TGTGCCAGCACCTCGAAAGGGGGGCTCGGGGCTGAAGCTTTCTTT
CDR3: CASTSKGGLGAEAFF

length: 14
V: TRBV6-4
D: -
size: -
J: TRBJ2-2
DNA: TGTGCCAGCAGTGGTGACACCTCCACCGGGGAGCTGTTTTTT
CDR3: CASSGDTSTGELFF

length: 13
V: TRBV21-1
D: -
size: once
J: TRBJ1-5
DNA: TGTGCCAGTACAGGACACCCCAGTGTGCCCCAGCATTTT
CDR3: CASTGHPSVPQHF

length: 13
V: TRBV5-6
D: -
size: -
J: TRBJ1-2
DNA: TGTGCCAGCAGCCGAACAGGGACGGGTGGCTACACCTTC
CDR3: CASSRTGTGGYTF

length: 14
V: TRBV7-2
D: TRBD1
size: -
J: TRBJ1-2
DNA: TGTGCCAGCAGCTCATCTCAGGGGGCAGGCGGCTACACCTTC
CDR3: CASSSSQGAGGYTF

length: 15
V: TRBV5-4
D: TRBD2
size: -
J: TRBJ2-1
DNA: TGTGCCAGCAACTCCGGGACTAGAGACTACAATGAGCAGTTCTTC
CDR3: CASNSGTRDYNEQFF

length: 13
V: TRBV7-9
D: TRBD1
size: -
J: TRBJ1-1
DNA: TGTGCCAGCAGCTTAACAGGGGACACTGAAGCTTTCTTT
CDR3: CASSLTGDTEAFF

length: 15
V: TRBV6-1
D: -
size: -
J: TRBJ1-5
DNA: TGTGCCAGCAGTGAATCGGGGTCTAGCAATCAGCCCCAGCATTTT
CDR3: CASSESGSSNQPQHF

length: 16
V: TRBV5-6
D: TRBD1
size: -
J: TRBJ1-4
DNA: TGTGCCAGCAGCCTGACAGGGAGGGTGGAAAATGAAAAACTGTTTTTT
CDR3: CASSLTGRVENEKLFF

length: 17
V: TRBV5-1
D: -
size: -
J: TRBJ2-6
DNA: TGCGCCAGCAGTTTCCGGGACCTGAGCTCTGGGGCCAACGTCCTGACTTTC
CDR3: CASSFRDLSSGANVLTF

length: 14
V: TRBV7-9
D: -
size: -
J: TRBJ2-1
DNA: TGTGCCAGCAGCTTAGGAGGCGCAGGAGTTGAGCAGTTCTTC
CDR3: CASSLGGAGVEQFF

length: 14
V: TRBV18
D: TRBD1
size: -
J: TRBJ1-1
DNA: TGTGCCAGCTCACTGGACAGGTTGAACACTGAAGCTTTCTTT
CDR3: CASSLDRLNTEAFF

length: 14
V: TRBV7-2
D: -
size: -
J: TRBJ1-2
DNA: TGTGCCAGCAGCTTAGCACCAGCCTCCTATGGCTACACCTTC
CDR3: CASSLAPASYGYTF

length: 17
V: TRBV18
D: TRBD1
size: -
J: TRBJ2-3
DNA: TGTGCCAGCTCTGGACCCGGGACAGGGGGCTGGACAGATACGCAGTATTTT
CDR3: CASSGPGTGGWTDTQYF

length: 14
V: TRBV6-5
D: TRBD1
size: -
J: TRBJ1-2
DNA: TGTGCCAGCAGTTGGGACAGGGACGCCTATGGCTACACCTTC
CDR3: CASSWDRDAYGYTF

length: 12
V: TRBV19
D: -
size: -
J: TRBJ2-5
DNA: TGTGCCAGTAGAACAGGCCAAGAGACCCAGTACTTC
CDR3: CASRTGQETQYF

length: 12
V: TRBV6-5
D: -
size: few
J: TRBJ1-6
DNA: TGTGCCAGCAGTTCCGGGGCCGGGGCCCTCCACTTT
CDR3: CASSSGAGALHF

length: 12
V: TRBV7-2
D: -
size: -
J: TRBJ2-1
DNA: TGTGCCAGCAGCTTAGGGCTGGGTGAGCAGTTCTTC
CDR3: CASSLGLGEQFF

length: 16
V: TRBV5-1
D: -
size: -
J: TRBJ2-1
DNA: TGCGCCAGCAGCGGTGGGGGGATGGGTGGCTACAATGAGCAGTTCTTC
CDR3: CASSGGGMGGYNEQFF

length: 15
V: TRBV4-2
D: TRBD1
size: -
J: TRBJ1-2
DNA: TGTGCCAGCAGCCAAATTGCCGGGACAGGGAATGGCTACACCTTC
CDR3: CASSQIAGTGNGYTF

length: 14
V: TRBV7-2
D: -
size: -
J: TRBJ1-1
DNA: TGTGCCAGCAGCGGCGGGGGTTGGGGAGGTGAAGCTTTCTTT
CDR3: CASSGGGWGGEAFF

length: 16
V: TRBV11-3
D: -
size: -
J: TRBJ2-1
DNA: TGTGCCAGCAGCTTCGCCGGACCCTCGGCCTACAATGAGCAGTTCTTC
CDR3: CASSFAGPSAYNEQFF

length: 14
V: TRBV30
D: -
size: -
J: TRBJ2-3
DNA: TGTGCCTGGAGTGTATTAGTAGGCACAGATACGCAGTATTTT
CDR3: CAWSVLVGTDTQYF